This entry lists 15 T cell receptor beta chains sequenced from one sample in a study of blood T cell repertoires in COVID-19 (dated by TCRdb to 2018 to 2020). The library was obtained by the immunoSEQ multiplex PCR assay. The source is immuneACCESS, and TCRdb retained only in-frame sequences with V and J called. Part of the clones is not carried over; for the studies checked, unresolved V genes explain less than half of this, and the remainder is unexplained. The sample contains over 110,000 clones, around 88% of them found a single time. 25% to 30% of the sample goes to the ten largest clones. Sequencing was done on a sample of peripheral blood. The receptors were sampled from a human donor in a cohort sampled during active COVID-19.

The rearrangement joins TRBV5-1 to TRBJ2-3, with 10 bases fitting TRBD2. This CDR3 has 14 residues. V trimming: 5 bases; J trimming: 0 bases; junction bases outside the gene matches: 0. Germline lookup yields CDR1 SGHRS and CDR2 YFSETQ. In DNA form, the CDR3 reads TGCGCCAGCAGGACTAGCGGGAGCACAGATACGCAGTATTTT. As protein: CASRTSGSTDTQYF.

The rearrangement uses TRBV15 and TRBJ2-6, with a possible D match to TRBD1 (6 bases). Germline V gene lookup returns CDR1 LNHNV and CDR2 YYDKDF (reference sequence). The CDR3 runs to 22 residues. The V end was cut by 5 bases, the J end by 0 bases, with 29 bases between. The CDR3: CATSPASFGQTELHSGANVLTF. The CDR3 DNA reads as TGTGCCACCAGCCCCGCTTCCTTCGGACAGACAGAGCTCCACTCTGGGGCCAACGTCCTGACTTTC.

The rearrangement uses TRBV6-5 and TRBJ1-6; TRBD1 matches 12 bases. V was clipped by 2 bases and J by 10 bases; unmatched bases: 6. This CDR3 is built from 16 residues. CDR1 and CDR2 (germline): MNHEY, SVGAGI. The CDR3 nucleotides read TGTGCCAGCAGTTACGCCGGGACAGGGGGCAACTCACCCCTCCACTTT. It encodes CASSYAGTGGNSPLHF.

The chain couples TRBV5-4 to TRBJ2-3; TRBD1 agrees at 8 bases. Germline lookup yields CDR1 SGHNT and CDR2 YYREEE (reference sequence). J gave up 1 base and V 3 bases, and 7 bases lay outside the gene matches. The CDR3 runs to 16 residues. The DNA for the CDR3 is TGTGCCAGCAGCTCCCCAGGGGGCCGGGGCACAGATACGCAGTATTTT. This sequence encodes CASSSPGGRGTDTQYF. Variable domain in full (rest from reference TRBV5-4 and TRBJ2-3): ETGVTQSPTHLIKTRGQQVTLRCSSQSGHNTVSWYQQALGQGPQFIFQYYREEENGRGNFPPRFSGLQFPNYSSELNVNALELDDSALYLCASSSPGGRGTDTQYFGPGTRLTVL.

This clone was counted only a few times. The chain links TRBV3-1 (or the pseudogene TRBV3-2) to TRBJ1-6; the D gene is possibly TRBD1 (6 bases). Germline CDR1 is LGHDT and CDR2 is YNNKEL (reference sequence). V was shortened by 1 base and J by 10 bases, with 11 bases between the two germline ends. This CDR3 is 14 amino acids long. CDR3 loop: CASSQVQGGSPLHF. CDR3 sequence (DNA): TGTGCCAGCAGCCAAGTACAGGGCGGGTCACCCCTCCACTTT.

A single count supports this clone. The chain has TRBV29-1 and TRBJ2-5; TRBD2 aligns across 7 bases. V lost 2 bases to trimming and J lost 5 bases; unmatched junction nucleotides: 5. The CDR3 length is 13 residues. The germline V gene encodes CDR1 SQVTM and CDR2 ANQGSEA. The CDR3 region is CSVEPGGGETQYF. The CDR3 nucleotides read TGCAGCGTTGAACCCGGGGGAGGGGAGACCCAGTACTTC.

This rearrangement joins TRBV7-9 to TRBJ1-1; D is unclear. Germline loops: CDR1 SEHNR, CDR2 FQNEAQ (reference sequence). V gave up 1 base and J gave up 3 bases, with 9 bases separating them. The CDR3 contains 14 residues. CDR3 in amino acids: CASSLELQDTEAFF. The CDR3 DNA is TGTGCCAGCAGCTTAGAACTTCAGGACACTGAAGCTTTCTTT.

The chain employs TRBV6-5 and TRBJ1-1; TRBD1 is a possible D gene (6 bases). Trimming pared 5 bases from V and 0 bases from J, leaving 7 bases between. The CDR3 extends over 13 amino acids. Looked up from germline, CDR1 is MNHEY and CDR2 is SVGAGI. CDR3: CASSPGVNTEAFF. CDR3 nucleotide sequence: TGTGCCAGCAGTCCAGGGGTGAACACTGAAGCTTTCTTT.

The rearrangement uses TRBV30 and TRBJ1-6, with no clear D. The V end lost 2 bases, the J end lost 5 bases, and 4 bases lay between the germline ends. CDR3 length: 12 amino acids. Germline V CDR1 and CDR2: GTSNPN, SVGIG (reference sequence). This chain's CDR3 is CAWSKHNSPLHF. CDR3 sequence (DNA): TGTGCCTGGAGTAAGCATAATTCACCCCTCCACTTT.

This clone was picked up one time. CDR3 nucleotide sequence: TGTGCCAGCAGCCCCCGACTAGCTCCCTTGGGGCAAGAGACCCAGTACTTC. Translated: CASSPRLAPLGQETQYF. This chain uses TRBV7-8 with TRBJ2-5; 7 nucleotides match TRBD2. V shed 5 bases, J shed 2 bases, and the junction held 14 bases outside the gene matches. The germline V gene has CDR1 SGHVS and CDR2 FQNEAQ. The CDR3 spans 17 residues.

V gene TRBV5-1 combines with J gene TRBJ1-2, with a weak D call TRBD1 (5 bases). The CDR3 has 16 amino acids. Germline loops: CDR1 SGHRS, CDR2 YFSETQ. Trimming cost V 2 bases and J 2 bases, with 16 bases left between them. CDR3 bases: TGCGCCAGCAGCTTTAGGGGTCTGGAAACGAACTATGGCTACACCTTC. Its translation is CASSFRGLETNYGYTF. Combining the CDR3 with reference TRBV5-1 and TRBJ1-2 gives the whole variable domain KAGVTQTPRYLIKTRGQQVTLSCSPISGHRSVSWYQQTPGQGLQFLFEYFSETQRNKGNFPGRFSGRQFSNSRSEMNVSTLELGDSALYLCASSFRGLETNYGYTFGSGTRLTVV.

This rearrangement joins TRBV9 to TRBJ1-2, with no clear D. Trimming removed 4 bases at V and 10 bases at J, with 14 bases between. This CDR3 has 12 residues. The germline V gene encodes CDR1 SGDLS and CDR2 YYNGEE. CDR3 loop: CASSRGSVFYTF. The CDR3 coding sequence is TGTGCCAGCAGCCGAGGGAGTGTCTTCTACACCTTC. Supplemented by reference TRBV9 and TRBJ1-2, the full variable domain reads DSGVTQTPKHLITATGQRVTLRCSPRSGDLSVYWYQQSLDQGLQFLIQYYNGEERAKGNILERFSAQQFPDLHSELNLSSLELGDSALYFCASSRGSVFYTFGSGTRLTVV.

This chain links TRBV7-9 with TRBJ1-5; 7 bases map to TRBD1. V trimming: 7 bases; J trimming: 0 bases; junction bases outside the gene matches: 6. Germline V lookup: CDR1 SEHNR, CDR2 FQNEAQ (reference sequence). The CDR3 loop spans 15 amino acids. CDR3: CASTLGTDSNQPQHF. The CDR3 nucleotides read TGTGCCAGCACCCTTGGGACAGATAGCAATCAGCCCCAGCATTTT.

This clone was picked up one time. Here the CDR3 reads CASSFLAGASTDTQYF. In DNA, the CDR3 is TGTGCCAGCAGCTTCTTGGCGGGGGCTTCCACAGATACGCAGTATTTT. The chain is built from TRBV7-8 and TRBJ2-3; D is possibly TRBD2 (7 bases). The CDR3 has 16 residues. V was shortened by 3 bases and J by 2 bases, with 15 bases between the two germline ends. Per germline, CDR1 SGHVS and CDR2 FQNEAQ. Drawing the rest from reference TRBV7-8 and TRBJ2-3, the complete variable domain is GAGVSQSPRYKVAKRGQDVALRCDPISGHVSLFWYQQALGQGPEFLTYFQNEAQLDKSGLPSDRFFAERPEGSVSTLKIQRTQQEDSAVYLCASSFLAGASTDTQYFGPGTRLTVL.

The rearrangement uses TRBV6-5 and TRBJ1-1; no reliable D call. Trimming cost V 0 bases and J 0 bases, with 8 bases left between them. Germline CDR1 reads MNHEY; CDR2 reads SVGAGI. The CDR3 totals 15 residues. The CDR3 DNA is TGTGCCAGCAGTTACTCTGGGGAGATGAACACTGAAGCTTTCTTT. This sequence encodes CASSYSGEMNTEAFF.